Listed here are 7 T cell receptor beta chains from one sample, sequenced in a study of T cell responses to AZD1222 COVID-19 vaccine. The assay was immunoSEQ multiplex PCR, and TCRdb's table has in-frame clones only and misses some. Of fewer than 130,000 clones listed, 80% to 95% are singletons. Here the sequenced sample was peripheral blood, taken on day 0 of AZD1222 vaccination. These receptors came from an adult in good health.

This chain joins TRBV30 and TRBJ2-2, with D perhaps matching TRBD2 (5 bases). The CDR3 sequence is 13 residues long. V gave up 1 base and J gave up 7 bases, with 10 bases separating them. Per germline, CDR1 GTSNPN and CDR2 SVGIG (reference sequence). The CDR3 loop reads CAWSGGWGGELFF. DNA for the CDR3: TGTGCCTGGAGTGGAGGGTGGGGCGGGGAGCTGTTTTTT.

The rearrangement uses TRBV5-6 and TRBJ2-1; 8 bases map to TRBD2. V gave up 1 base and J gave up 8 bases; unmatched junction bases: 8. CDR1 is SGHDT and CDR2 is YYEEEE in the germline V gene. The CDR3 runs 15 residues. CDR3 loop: CASSLSGTSQYEQFF. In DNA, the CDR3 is TGTGCCAGCAGCTTGTCCGGGACTAGTCAGTATGAGCAGTTCTTC.

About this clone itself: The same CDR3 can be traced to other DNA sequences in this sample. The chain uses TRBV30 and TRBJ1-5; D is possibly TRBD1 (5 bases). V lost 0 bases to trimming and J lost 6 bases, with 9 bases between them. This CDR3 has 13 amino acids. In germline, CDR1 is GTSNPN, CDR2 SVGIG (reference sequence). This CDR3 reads CAWSVQGSQPQHF. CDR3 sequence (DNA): TGTGCCTGGAGTGTGCAGGGAAGTCAGCCCCAGCATTTT.

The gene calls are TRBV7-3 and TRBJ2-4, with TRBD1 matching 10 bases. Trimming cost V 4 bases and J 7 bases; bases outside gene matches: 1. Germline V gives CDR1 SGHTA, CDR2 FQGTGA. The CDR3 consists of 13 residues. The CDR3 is CASSSTGGNIQYF. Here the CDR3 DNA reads TGTGCCAGCAGCTCGACAGGGGGCAACATTCAGTACTTC.

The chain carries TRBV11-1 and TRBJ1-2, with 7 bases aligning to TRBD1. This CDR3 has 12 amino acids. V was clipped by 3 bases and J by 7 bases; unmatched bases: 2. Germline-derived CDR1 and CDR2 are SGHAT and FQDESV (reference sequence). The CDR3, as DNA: TGTGCCAGCAGCTTCGGACAGGCTGGCTACACCTTC. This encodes CASSFGQAGYTF.

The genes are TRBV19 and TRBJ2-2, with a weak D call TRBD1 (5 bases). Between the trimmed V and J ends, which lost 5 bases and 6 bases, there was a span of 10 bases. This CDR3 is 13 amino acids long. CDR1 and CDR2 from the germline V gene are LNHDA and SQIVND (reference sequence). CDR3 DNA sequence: TGTGCCAGTAGTCTTGCCAGGGCCGGGGAGCTGTTTTTT. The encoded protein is CASSLARAGELFF.

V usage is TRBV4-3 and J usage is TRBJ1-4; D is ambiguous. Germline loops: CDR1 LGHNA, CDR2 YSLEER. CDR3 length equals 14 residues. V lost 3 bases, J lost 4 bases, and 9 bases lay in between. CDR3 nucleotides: TGCGCCAGCAGCCAGGGGTCCCTTAATGAAAAACTGTTTTTT. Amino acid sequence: CASSQGSLNEKLFF.